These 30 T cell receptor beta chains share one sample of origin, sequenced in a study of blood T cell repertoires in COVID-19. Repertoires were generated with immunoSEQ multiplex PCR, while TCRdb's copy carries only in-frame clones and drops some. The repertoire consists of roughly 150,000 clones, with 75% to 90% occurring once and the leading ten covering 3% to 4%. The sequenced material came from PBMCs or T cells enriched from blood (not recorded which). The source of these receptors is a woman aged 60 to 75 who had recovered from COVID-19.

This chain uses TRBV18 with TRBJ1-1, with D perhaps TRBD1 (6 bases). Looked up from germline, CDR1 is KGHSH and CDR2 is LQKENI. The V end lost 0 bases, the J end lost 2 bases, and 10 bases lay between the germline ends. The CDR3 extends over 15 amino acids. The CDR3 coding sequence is TGTGCCAGCTCACCACCAACAGGGTCAAACACTGAAGCTTTCTTT. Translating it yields CASSPPTGSNTEAFF.

This CDR3 is CASSQLGYSTSTDTQYF. CDR3 DNA: TGCGCCAGCAGCCAGCTCGGGTATTCAACTAGCACAGATACGCAGTATTTT. V is TRBV5-1 and J is TRBJ2-3; D not certain. Germline V gene data show CDR1 as SGHRS and CDR2 as YFSETQ. Trimming pared 4 bases from V and 0 bases from J, leaving 18 bases between. The CDR3 sequence is 17 residues long.

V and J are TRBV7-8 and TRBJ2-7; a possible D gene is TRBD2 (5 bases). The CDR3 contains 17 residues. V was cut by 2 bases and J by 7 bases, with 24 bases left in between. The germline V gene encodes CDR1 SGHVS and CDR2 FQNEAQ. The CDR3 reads CASSLIIGLSPAGEQYF. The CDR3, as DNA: TGTGCCAGCAGCTTAATCATCGGACTTTCCCCGGCGGGTGAGCAGTACTTC.

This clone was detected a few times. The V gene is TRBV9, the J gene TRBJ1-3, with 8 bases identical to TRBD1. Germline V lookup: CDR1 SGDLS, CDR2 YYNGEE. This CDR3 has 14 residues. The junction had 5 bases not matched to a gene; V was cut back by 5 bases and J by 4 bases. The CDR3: CASSGTGSGNTIYF. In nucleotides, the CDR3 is TGTGCCAGCAGTGGGACAGGCTCAGGAAACACCATATATTTT. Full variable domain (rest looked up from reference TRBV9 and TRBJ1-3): DSGVTQTPKHLITATGQRVTLRCSPRSGDLSVYWYQQSLDQGLQFLIQYYNGEERAKGNILERFSAQQFPDLHSELNLSSLELGDSALYFCASSGTGSGNTIYFGEGSWLTVV.

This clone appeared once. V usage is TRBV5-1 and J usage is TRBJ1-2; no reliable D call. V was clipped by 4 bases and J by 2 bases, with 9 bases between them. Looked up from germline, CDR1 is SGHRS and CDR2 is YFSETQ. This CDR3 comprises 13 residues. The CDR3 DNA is TGCGCCAGCAGCCGCGACACCAACTATGGCTACACCTTC. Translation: CASSRDTNYGYTF.

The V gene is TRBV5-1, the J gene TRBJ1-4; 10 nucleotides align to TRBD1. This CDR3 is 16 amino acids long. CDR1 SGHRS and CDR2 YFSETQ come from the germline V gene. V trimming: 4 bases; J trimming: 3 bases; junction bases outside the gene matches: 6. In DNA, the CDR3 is TGCGCCAGCAGCAGGATGGACAGGGGGGCTAATGAAAAACTGTTTTTT. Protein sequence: CASSRMDRGANEKLFF.

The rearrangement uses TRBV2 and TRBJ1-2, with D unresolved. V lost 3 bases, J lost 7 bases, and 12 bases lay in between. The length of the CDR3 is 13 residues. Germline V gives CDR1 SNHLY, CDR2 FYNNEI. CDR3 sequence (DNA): TGTGCCAGCAGTGAGGCTGAGGTGTCTGGCTACACCTTC. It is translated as CASSEAEVSGYTF.

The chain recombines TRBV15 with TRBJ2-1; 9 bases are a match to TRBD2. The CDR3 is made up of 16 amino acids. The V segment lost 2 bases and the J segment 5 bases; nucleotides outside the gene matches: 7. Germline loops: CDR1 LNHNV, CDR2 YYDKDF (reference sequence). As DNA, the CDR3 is TGTGCCACCAGCAGACCCCAGGCGGGGGGGAACAATGAGCAGTTCTTC. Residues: CATSRPQAGGNNEQFF.

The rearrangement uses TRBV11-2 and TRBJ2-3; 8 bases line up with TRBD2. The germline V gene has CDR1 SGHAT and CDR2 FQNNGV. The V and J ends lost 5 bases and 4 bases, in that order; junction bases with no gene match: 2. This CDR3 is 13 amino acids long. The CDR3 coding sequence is TGTGCCAGCAGCATGCGGGGGGCAGATACGCAGTATTTT. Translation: CASSMRGADTQYF.

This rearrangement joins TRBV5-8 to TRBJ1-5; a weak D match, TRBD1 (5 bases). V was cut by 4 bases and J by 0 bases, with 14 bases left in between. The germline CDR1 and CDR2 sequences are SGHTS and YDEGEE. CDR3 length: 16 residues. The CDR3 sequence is CASSAGTAYSNQPQHF. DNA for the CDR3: TGTGCCAGCAGCGCTGGGACTGCCTATAGCAATCAGCCCCAGCATTTT.

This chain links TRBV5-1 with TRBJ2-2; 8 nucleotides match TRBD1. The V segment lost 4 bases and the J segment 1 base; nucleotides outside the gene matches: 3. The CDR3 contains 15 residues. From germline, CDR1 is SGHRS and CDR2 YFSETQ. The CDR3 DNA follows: TGCGCCAGCAGCCCCGGACAGGGGAACACCGGGGAGCTGTTTTTT. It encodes CASSPGQGNTGELFF.

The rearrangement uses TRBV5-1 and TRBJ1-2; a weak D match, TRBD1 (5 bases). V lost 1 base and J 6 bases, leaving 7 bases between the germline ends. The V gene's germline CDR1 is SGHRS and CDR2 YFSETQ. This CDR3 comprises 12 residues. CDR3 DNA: TGCGCCAGCAGCTTGAAGGGGCATGGCTACACCTTC. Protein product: CASSLKGHGYTF.

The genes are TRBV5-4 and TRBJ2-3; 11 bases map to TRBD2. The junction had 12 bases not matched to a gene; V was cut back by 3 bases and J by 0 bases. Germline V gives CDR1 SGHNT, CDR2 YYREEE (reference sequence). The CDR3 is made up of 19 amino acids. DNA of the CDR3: TGTGCCAGCAGCTCGACCCGTAGCGGGGGGGCCGGGAGCACAGATACGCAGTATTTT. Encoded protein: CASSSTRSGGAGSTDTQYF.

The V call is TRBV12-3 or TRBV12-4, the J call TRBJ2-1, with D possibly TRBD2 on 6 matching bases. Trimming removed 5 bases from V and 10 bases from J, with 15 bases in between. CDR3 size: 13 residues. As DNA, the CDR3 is TGTGCCAGCAGTCCAATCCGGGGGATCGAGCAGTTCTTC. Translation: CASSPIRGIEQFF.

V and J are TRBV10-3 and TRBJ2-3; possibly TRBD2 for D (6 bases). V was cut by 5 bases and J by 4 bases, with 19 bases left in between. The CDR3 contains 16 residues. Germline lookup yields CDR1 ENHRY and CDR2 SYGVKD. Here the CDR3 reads CAISKDGGSGSDTQYF. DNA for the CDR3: TGTGCCATCAGTAAAGACGGAGGGAGCGGATCAGATACGCAGTATTTT.

This CDR3 reads CASGQGLDSPLHF. CDR3 in DNA: TGTGCCAGCGGTCAGGGTCTGGATTCACCCCTCCACTTT. This chain links TRBV25-1 with TRBJ1-6; a possible D gene is TRBD1 (5 bases). Trimming cost V 8 bases and J 8 bases, with 13 bases left between them. CDR1 and CDR2 from the germline V gene are MGHDK and SYGVNS. The CDR3 is 13 amino acids.

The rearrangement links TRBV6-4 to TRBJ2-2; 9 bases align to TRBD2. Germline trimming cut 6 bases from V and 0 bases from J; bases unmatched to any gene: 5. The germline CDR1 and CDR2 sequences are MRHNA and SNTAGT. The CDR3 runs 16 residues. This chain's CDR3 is CASSLSGGANTGELFF. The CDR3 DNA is TGTGCCAGCAGCCTTAGCGGGGGAGCGAACACCGGGGAGCTGTTTTTT.

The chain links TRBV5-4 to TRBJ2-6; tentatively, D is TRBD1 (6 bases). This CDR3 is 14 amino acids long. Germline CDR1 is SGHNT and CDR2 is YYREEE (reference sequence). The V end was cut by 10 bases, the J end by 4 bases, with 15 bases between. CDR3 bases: TGTGCCGCGACACAGGGTACCGGGGCCAACGTCCTGACTTTC. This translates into CAATQGTGANVLTF.

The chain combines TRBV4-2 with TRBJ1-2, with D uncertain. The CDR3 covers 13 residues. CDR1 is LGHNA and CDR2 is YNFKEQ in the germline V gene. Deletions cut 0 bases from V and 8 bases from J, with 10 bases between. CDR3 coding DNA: TGTGCCAGCAGCCAAGACACGAGTACGGGCTACACCTTC. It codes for CASSQDTSTGYTF.

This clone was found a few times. The DNA of the CDR3 is TGTGCCAGCAGCACCGGGACTAGCGGGGCGGACGAGCAGTACTTC. Protein product: CASSTGTSGADEQYF. The rearrangement joins TRBV9 to TRBJ2-7; 13 nucleotides agree with TRBD2. The CDR3 is 15 residues long. Trimming took 4 bases from V and 5 from J; bases not matched to a gene: 6. Germline assignment: CDR1 SGDLS and CDR2 YYNGEE.

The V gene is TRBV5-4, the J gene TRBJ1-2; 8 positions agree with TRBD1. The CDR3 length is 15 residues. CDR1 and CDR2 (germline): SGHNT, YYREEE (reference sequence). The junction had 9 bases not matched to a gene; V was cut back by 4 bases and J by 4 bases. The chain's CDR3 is CASSPSTGGGYGYTF. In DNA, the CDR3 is TGTGCCAGCAGCCCCTCAACAGGGGGTGGCTATGGCTACACCTTC.

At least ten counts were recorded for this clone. CDR3 DNA: TGTGCCAGCTCACCGGGACTACAAGAGACCCAGTACTTC. This gives the protein CASSPGLQETQYF. The chain links TRBV18 to TRBJ2-5, with 7 bases lining up with TRBD2. The CDR3 extends over 13 amino acids. The V segment lost 3 bases and the J segment 2 bases; nucleotides outside the gene matches: 0. Germline CDR1 is KGHSH and CDR2 is LQKENI.

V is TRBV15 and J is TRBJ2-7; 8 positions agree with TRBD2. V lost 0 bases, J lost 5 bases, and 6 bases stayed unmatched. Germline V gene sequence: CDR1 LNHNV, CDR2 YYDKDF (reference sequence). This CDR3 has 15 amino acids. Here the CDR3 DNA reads TGTGCCACCAGCAGAGAGCGGGGGGATTTAGACGAGCAGTACTTC. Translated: CATSRERGDLDEQYF.

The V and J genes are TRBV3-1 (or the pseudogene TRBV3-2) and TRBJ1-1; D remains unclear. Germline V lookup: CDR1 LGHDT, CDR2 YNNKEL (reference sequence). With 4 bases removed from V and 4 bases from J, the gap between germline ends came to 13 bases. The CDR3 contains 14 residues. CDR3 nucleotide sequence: TGTGCCAGCAGCCGGAAGCAGGTTGGCACTGAAGCTTTCTTT. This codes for CASSRKQVGTEAFF.

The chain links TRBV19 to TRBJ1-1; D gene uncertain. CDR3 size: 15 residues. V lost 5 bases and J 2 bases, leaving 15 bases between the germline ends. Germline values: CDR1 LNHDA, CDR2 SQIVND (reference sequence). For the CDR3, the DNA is TGTGCCAGTAGTGAAAAGCGCGGGGAAAACACTGAAGCTTTCTTT. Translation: CASSEKRGENTEAFF.

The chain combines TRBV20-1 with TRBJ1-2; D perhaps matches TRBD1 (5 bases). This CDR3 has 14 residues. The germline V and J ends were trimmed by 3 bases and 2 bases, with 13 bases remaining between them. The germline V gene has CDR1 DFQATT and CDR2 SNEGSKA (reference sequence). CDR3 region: CSASGETVNYGYTF. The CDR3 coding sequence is TGCAGTGCTAGTGGAGAGACAGTGAACTATGGCTACACCTTC.

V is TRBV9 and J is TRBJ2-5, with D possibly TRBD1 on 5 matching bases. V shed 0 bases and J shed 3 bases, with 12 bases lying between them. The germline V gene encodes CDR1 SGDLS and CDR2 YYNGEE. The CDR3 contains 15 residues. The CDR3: CASSVVGLGEETQYF. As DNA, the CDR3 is TGTGCCAGCAGCGTAGTTGGGCTAGGGGAAGAGACCCAGTACTTC. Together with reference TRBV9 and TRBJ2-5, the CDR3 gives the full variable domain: DSGVTQTPKHLITATGQRVTLRCSPRSGDLSVYWYQQSLDQGLQFLIQYYNGEERAKGNILERFSAQQFPDLHSELNLSSLELGDSALYFCASSVVGLGEETQYFGPGTRLLVL.

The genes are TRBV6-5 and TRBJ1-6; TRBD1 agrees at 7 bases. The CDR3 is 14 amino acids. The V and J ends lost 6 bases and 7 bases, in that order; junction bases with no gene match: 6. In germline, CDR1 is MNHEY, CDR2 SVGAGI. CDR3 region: CASSDRVKNSPLHF. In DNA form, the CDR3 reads TGTGCCAGCAGCGACAGGGTTAAGAATTCACCCCTCCACTTT.

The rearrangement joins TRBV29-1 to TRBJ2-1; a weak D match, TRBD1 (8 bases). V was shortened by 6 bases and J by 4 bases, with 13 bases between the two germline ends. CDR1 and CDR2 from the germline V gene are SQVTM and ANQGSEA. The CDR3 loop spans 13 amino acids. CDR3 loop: CSVQGGVYNEQFF. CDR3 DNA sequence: TGCAGCGTACAGGGGGGGGTGTACAATGAGCAGTTCTTC.

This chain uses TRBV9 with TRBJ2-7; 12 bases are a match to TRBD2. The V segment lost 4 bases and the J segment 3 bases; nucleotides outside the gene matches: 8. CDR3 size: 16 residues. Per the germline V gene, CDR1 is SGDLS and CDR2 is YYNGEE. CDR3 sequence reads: CASSPNGLAGIYEQYF. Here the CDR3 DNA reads TGTGCCAGCAGCCCTAACGGACTAGCGGGGATCTACGAGCAGTACTTC.